At least ten counts were recorded for the clone carrying this T cell receptor (beta chain). Its antigen is as yet unknown. These data originate in a study of neurological immune-mediated disorders. Findings and limits, study-wide: Sharing of CDR3 amino acid sequences among expanded clones across subjects was absent, suggesting private repertoires in all groups. Grouping of repertoires by phylogeny put those of 18 of 34 multiple sclerosis patients into a single related-CDR3 cluster, a possible signature. The most TCR clonal expansion was seen in HTLV-1-associated myelopathy, and the least was seen in multiple sclerosis, which fell below healthy controls.

With 7 bases removed from V and 6 bases from J, the gap between germline ends came to 13 bases. Per the germline V gene, CDR1 is SGHRS and CDR2 is YFSETQ. This CDR3 is built from 12 residues. It was by 5'RACE with 10-nucleotide random UMIs that the cDNA was made. TCRdb processed the 5' RACE reads anew with MiXCR; each CDR3 protein has one entry. The sample yields roughly 43,000 distinct CDR3 sequences, roughly 2% seen once. The V call is TRBV5-1, the J call TRBJ1-2; D remains ambiguous. This receptor was identified in a woman between 40 and 50 years old with multiple sclerosis. Sequenced: PBMCs. CDR3 region: CASGLQDDGYTF. Here the CDR3 DNA reads TGCGCCAGCGGTCTCCAGGACGATGGCTACACCTTC. Together with reference TRBV5-1 and TRBJ1-2, the CDR3 gives the full variable domain: KAGVTQTPRYLIKTRGQQVTLSCSPISGHRSVSWYQQTPGQGLQFLFEYFSETQRNKGNFPGRFSGRQFSNSRSEMNVSTLELGDSALYLCASGLQDDGYTFGSGTRLTVV.